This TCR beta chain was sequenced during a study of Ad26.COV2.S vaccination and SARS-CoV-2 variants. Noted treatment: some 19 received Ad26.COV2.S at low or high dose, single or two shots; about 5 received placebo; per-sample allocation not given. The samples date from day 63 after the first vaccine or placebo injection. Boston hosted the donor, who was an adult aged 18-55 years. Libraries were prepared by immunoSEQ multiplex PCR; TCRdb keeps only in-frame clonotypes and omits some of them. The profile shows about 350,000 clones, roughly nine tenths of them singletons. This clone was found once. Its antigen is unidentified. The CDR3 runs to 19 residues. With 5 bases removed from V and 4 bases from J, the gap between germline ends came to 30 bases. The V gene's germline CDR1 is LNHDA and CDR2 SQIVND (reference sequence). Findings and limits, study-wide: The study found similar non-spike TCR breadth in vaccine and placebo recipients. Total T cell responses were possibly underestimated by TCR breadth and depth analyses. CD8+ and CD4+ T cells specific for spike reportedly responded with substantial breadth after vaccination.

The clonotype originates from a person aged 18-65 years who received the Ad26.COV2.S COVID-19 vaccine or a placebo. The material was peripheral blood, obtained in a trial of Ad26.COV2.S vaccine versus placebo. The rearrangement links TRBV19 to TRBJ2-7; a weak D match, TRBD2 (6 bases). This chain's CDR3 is CASSLYGGGGDGFDYEQYF. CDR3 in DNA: TGTGCCAGTAGTCTCTACGGTGGGGGAGGCGACGGTTTTGATTACGAGCAGTACTTC.